Presented here are 27 T cell receptor beta chains from one specimen sequenced in a study of blood T cells in healthy people across ages. A second PCR of about 6 to 11 cycles used a sample-barcoded 5' primer and a J-beta primer mix. In TCRdb, the 5' RACE reads were re-called with MiXCR into one record per CDR3 protein. The sample lists around 800,000 distinct CDR3 sequences, approximately 53% occurring once. What was sequenced was blood. These TCRs come from an elderly man in good health.

The V call is TRBV9, the J call TRBJ1-2, with a tentative D call TRBD1 (6 bases). This CDR3 comprises 14 residues. V shed 4 bases and J shed 7 bases, with 17 bases lying between them. CDR1 and CDR2 (germline): SGDLS, YYNGEE. This CDR3 is CASSPTKGEGGYTF. DNA of the CDR3: TGTGCCAGCAGCCCGACGAAGGGGGAGGGTGGCTACACCTTC.

This clonotype appeared once. The chain recombines TRBV5-6 with TRBJ2-5, with D perhaps matching TRBD1 (5 bases). With the DNA end fitting TRBJ2-7 better, the J assignment may be wrong. The germline gives CDR1 SGHDT, CDR2 YYEEEE. The CDR3 covers 14 residues. CDR3 in DNA: TGTGCCAGCAGCCCCGCCCGGACACCCTACGAGCAGTACTTC. This codes for CASSPARTPYEQYF.

This clonotype was counted between two and nine times. The V call is TRBV6-2 or TRBV6-3, the J call TRBJ2-3, with TRBD2 matching over 9 bases. CDR1 and CDR2 from the germline V gene are MNHEY and SVGEGT. J was trimmed by 1 base and V by 4 bases; bases with no gene match: 3. The CDR3 loop spans 15 amino acids. The CDR3 coding sequence is TGTGCCAGCAGTTTAGCGGGAGTGGGCACAGATACGCAGTATTTT. Residues: CASSLAGVGTDTQYF.

This clonotype has only a few counts. This chain links TRBV20-1 with TRBJ2-1, with TRBD2 matching 7 bases. The CDR3 consists of 16 residues. The ends lost 2 bases at V and 0 bases at J; junction bases unmatched: 7. Germline CDR1 reads DFQATT; CDR2 reads SNEGSKA (reference sequence). The CDR3 is CSARITSVSSYNEQFF. The CDR3 DNA reads TGCAGTGCTAGAATTACTAGCGTCAGCTCCTACAATGAGCAGTTCTTC.

The J gene is TRBJ2-5, the V gene TRBV6-1; D is undetermined. Germline lookup yields CDR1 MNHNS and CDR2 SASEGT. This CDR3 spans 10 amino acids. V lost 3 bases and J lost 11, with 7 bases in between. CDR3 loop: CASSEIKQYF. The CDR3 coding sequence is TGTGCCAGCAGTGAGATAAAGCAGTACTTC.

The genes are TRBV9 and TRBJ2-7; D might be TRBD1 or TRBD2, each matching 5 bases. The germline V and J ends were trimmed by 0 bases and 2 bases, with 9 bases remaining between them. From germline, CDR1 is SGDLS and CDR2 YYNGEE. CDR3 length: 14 residues. The CDR3: CASSVAGTTYEQYF. CDR3 DNA sequence: TGTGCCAGCAGCGTAGCTGGGACCACCTACGAGCAGTACTTC.

V is TRBV12-5 and J is TRBJ2-7; either TRBD1 or TRBD2 may supply D (5 bases each). Trimming stripped 2 bases from V and 0 bases from J, with 11 bases between. CDR3 length equals 15 residues. In germline, CDR1 is LGHNT, CDR2 FRNRAP. In nucleotides, the CDR3 is TGTGCTAGTGGTTTGTCTGCAGGGAGCTCCTACGAGCAGTACTTC. This translates into CASGLSAGSSYEQYF.

The J gene is TRBJ2-3, the V gene TRBV20-1; D assignment may be TRBD1 or TRBD2 (7 bases each). V lost 4 bases and J lost 4, with 18 bases in between. This CDR3 has 15 residues. CDR1 is DFQATT and CDR2 is SNEGSKA in the germline V gene (reference sequence). CDR3 nucleotide sequence: TGCAGTGCTACTCCAGGGGGGGGTCTCGCAGATACGCAGTATTTT. Its translation: CSATPGGGLADTQYF.

The rearrangement links TRBV15 to TRBJ2-7; 11 nucleotides align to TRBD2. Germline lookup yields CDR1 LNHNV and CDR2 YYDKDF (reference sequence). Trimming cost V 3 bases and J 7 bases; bases outside gene matches: 8. This CDR3 is 15 amino acids long. CDR3 DNA sequence: TGTGCCACCAGCAGGCTACTAGCGGGAGTGGGTGAGCAGTACTTC. Protein sequence: CATSRLLAGVGEQYF.

V gene TRBV6-6 combines with J gene TRBJ2-5; the D gene is possibly TRBD2 (6 bases). The CDR3 totals 16 residues. The germline V gene has CDR1 MNHNY and CDR2 SVGAGI (reference sequence). V shed 6 bases and J shed 2 bases, with 19 bases lying between them. The CDR3 loop is CASSLRSGYFQETQYF. DNA for the CDR3: TGTGCCAGCAGCCTGAGAAGCGGGTACTTTCAAGAGACCCAGTACTTC.

Turning to this clonotype: The germline gene is not matched at one end of the junction; a read error may be the cause. The chain uses TRBV6-2 or TRBV6-3 and TRBJ2-5; TRBD2 matches 8 bases. Germline V gives CDR1 MNHEY, CDR2 SVGEGT. The CDR3 totals 15 residues. This CDR3 reads CASSNSGGRMDEQYF. The CDR3 DNA reads as TGTGCCAGCAGTAACTCTGGCGGGAGGATGGATGAGCAGTACTTC.

About this clonotype: At one boundary the junction diverges from the germline segment, which might be a read error. This chain uses TRBV10-3 with TRBJ1-5; D is perhaps TRBD1 (6 bases). The CDR3 totals 15 residues. Germline assignment: CDR1 ENHRY and CDR2 SYGVKD. CDR3 bases: TGTGCCACCAGTGAAGGGGGAAATAGCAATCAGCCCCAGCATTTT. It is translated as CATSEGGNSNQPQHF.

The J gene is TRBJ1-1, the V gene TRBV28, with 7 bases lining up with TRBD1. V was clipped by 8 bases and J by 10 bases; unmatched bases: 10. From germline, CDR1 is MDHEN and CDR2 SYDVKM. This CDR3 has 12 amino acids. CDR3 DNA: TGTGCCAGCCTACCTCCGCAGGGGGTAGCTTTCTTT. Amino acid sequence: CASLPPQGVAFF.

This clonotype has just a few counts. CDR3 residues: CASSAMGTSGTDTQYF. In DNA form, the CDR3 reads TGTGCCAGCAGCGCTATGGGGACTAGCGGGACAGATACGCAGTATTTT. This chain uses TRBV13 with TRBJ2-3; 12 nucleotides line up with TRBD2. The germline V gene has CDR1 PRHDT and CDR2 FYEKMQ (reference sequence). The CDR3 has 16 amino acids. Trimming cost V 5 bases and J 3 bases; bases outside gene matches: 6.

The chain couples TRBV20-1 to TRBJ2-5, with TRBD1 identical over 8 bases. The V and J ends lost 3 bases and 2 bases, in that order; junction bases with no gene match: 2. The CDR3 is 13 residues long. Germline V lookup: CDR1 DFQATT, CDR2 SNEGSKA (reference sequence). CDR3 in DNA: TGCAGTGCTAGGGGACAGGCACAAGAGACCCAGTACTTC. This encodes CSARGQAQETQYF.

This chain uses TRBV3-1 with TRBJ1-1, with a possible D match to TRBD1 (5 bases). Trimming took 4 bases from V and 1 from J, leaving 10 bases between them. The CDR3 covers 14 residues. CDR1 and CDR2 (germline): LGHDT, YNNKEL (reference sequence). The CDR3 nucleotides read TGTGCCAGCAGCCTACAGGTTTCGAACACTGAAGCTTTCTTT. It yields the protein CASSLQVSNTEAFF.

The rearrangement uses TRBV12-5 and TRBJ2-1; 9 bases agree with TRBD2. With 6 bases clipped from V and 9 bases from J, the junction kept 18 bases outside the gene matches. CDR3 length: 17 residues. The V gene's germline CDR1 is LGHNT and CDR2 FRNRAP. CDR3 sequence reads: CASGRGTSPGSLFEQFF. The CDR3 DNA reads TGTGCTAGTGGGCGAGGGACTAGCCCTGGGAGTCTTTTTGAGCAGTTCTTC. The entire variable domain, with the rest obtained from reference TRBV12-5 and TRBJ2-1, is as follows: DARVTQTPRHKVTEMGQEVTMRCQPILGHNTVFWYRQTMMQGLELLAYFRNRAPLDDSGMPKDRFSAEMPDATLATLKIQPSEPRDSAVYFCASGRGTSPGSLFEQFFGPGTRLTVL.

This chain connects TRBV6-5 to TRBJ2-7, with no clear D. CDR1 and CDR2 from the germline V gene are MNHEY and SVGAGI. This CDR3 spans 14 amino acids. V shed 0 bases and J shed 2 bases, with 8 bases lying between them. For the CDR3, the DNA is TGTGCCAGCAGTTACTCGTACCGAGCCTACGAGCAGTACTTC. Its protein product is CASSYSYRAYEQYF.

The J gene is TRBJ1-1, the V gene TRBV28; D not resolved. Trimming took 6 bases from V and 0 from J, leaving 23 bases between them. The germline V gene has CDR1 MDHEN and CDR2 SYDVKM. The CDR3 has 18 amino acids. CDR3: CASRDPRGITHLNTEAFF. CDR3 bases: TGTGCCAGCAGGGACCCTCGGGGAATTACACACTTGAACACTGAAGCTTTCTTT.

The chain couples TRBV7-2 to TRBJ1-4; 8 bases align to TRBD1. The CDR3 covers 15 residues. Germline trimming cut 4 bases from V and 7 bases from J; bases unmatched to any gene: 8. Germline V gives CDR1 SGHTA, CDR2 FQGNSA. The CDR3 nucleotides are TGTGCCAGCAGCTCAACAGGGGGAGGTGGTGAAAAACTGTTTTTT. This translates into CASSSTGGGGEKLFF.

The chain recombines TRBV2 with TRBJ2-3; D possibly corresponds to TRBD2 (5 bases). Trimming removed 11 bases from V and 6 bases from J, with 18 bases in between. Germline values: CDR1 SNHLY, CDR2 FYNNEI. This CDR3 is 13 amino acids long. CDR3 nucleotides: TGTGCCGGCCTCGACGGGGTCAGCGATACGCAGTATTTT. As protein: CAGLDGVSDTQYF.

Only one count was recorded for this clonotype. The chain employs TRBV3-1 and TRBJ2-7; 10 nucleotides align to TRBD2. In germline, CDR1 is LGHDT, CDR2 YNNKEL (reference sequence). This CDR3 region has 19 residues. The ends lost 3 bases at V and 0 bases at J; junction bases unmatched: 14. Here the CDR3 reads CASSQRPPGLAPSSYEQYF. The CDR3 nucleotides are TGTGCCAGCAGCCAGCGACCGCCGGGACTAGCGCCGAGCTCCTACGAGCAGTACTTC.

In regard to this clonotype: Germline is not matched at one junction end, which may reflect a read error. V and J are TRBV12-3 or TRBV12-4 and TRBJ2-6, with unresolved D. The CDR3 is 13 amino acids. CDR3 in DNA: TGTGCCTGCAGTTTCGATGGAGTCAACGTCCTGACTTTC. Translated: CACSFDGVNVLTF.

The chain uses TRBV20-1 and TRBJ1-1; tentatively, D is TRBD1 (6 bases). This CDR3 has 14 amino acids. V lost 6 bases, J lost 0 bases, and 14 bases lay in between. Germline CDR1 reads DFQATT; CDR2 reads SNEGSKA (reference sequence). The CDR3 sequence is CSADRDNLNTEAFF. The CDR3 DNA follows: TGCAGTGCGGACCGGGACAACCTGAACACTGAAGCTTTCTTT.

The V gene is TRBV2, the J gene TRBJ2-1; D is tentatively TRBD1 or TRBD2 (5 bases each). The CDR3 consists of 14 residues. Germline V gene sequence: CDR1 SNHLY, CDR2 FYNNEI. V lost 7 bases, J lost 7 bases, and 17 bases lay in between. The CDR3 is CASTEGPGRNEQFF. The CDR3 DNA reads TGTGCCAGCACCGAGGGTCCAGGGCGGAATGAGCAGTTCTTC. Together with reference TRBV2 and TRBJ2-1, the CDR3 gives the full variable domain: EPEVTQTPSHQVTQMGQEVILRCVPISNHLYFYWYRQILGQKVEFLVSFYNNEISEKSEIFDDQFSVERPDGSNFTLKIRSTKLEDSAMYFCASTEGPGRNEQFFGPGTRLTVL.

This rearrangement joins TRBV5-6 to TRBJ1-5, with 9 nucleotides matching TRBD1. The trim removed 0 bases at V and 4 bases at J, leaving 2 bases unmatched. This CDR3 has 15 residues. The germline gives CDR1 SGHDT, CDR2 YYEEEE. The CDR3 region has the DNA TGTGCCAGCAGCTTGGGACAGGGGGTAAATCAGCCCCAGCATTTT. Translating gives CASSLGQGVNQPQHF.

V gene TRBV28 combines with J gene TRBJ2-5; 7 nucleotides align to TRBD2. Germline trimming cut 5 bases from V and 13 bases from J; bases unmatched to any gene: 7. Germline-derived CDR1 and CDR2 are MDHEN and SYDVKM. The CDR3 is 11 amino acids. The CDR3 here is CASSDGRERYF. The CDR3 DNA reads TGTGCCAGCAGTGACGGGCGGGAGCGGTACTTC.